This T cell receptor (beta chain) was sequenced during a study of blood T cell repertoires in COVID-19. Study at large: The cDNA or gDNA used as material had been derived from T cells, B-cell-depleted T cells, or PBMCs.

Profiled with immunoSEQ multiplex PCR; TCRdb holds only in-frame clones, not every one. Of a few hundred thousand clones in the sample, about 90% are singletons; the top ten hold roughly 3.7%. Germline V lookup: CDR1 SEHNR, CDR2 FQNEAQ (reference sequence). Between the trimmed V and J ends, which lost 4 bases and 8 bases, there was a span of 17 bases. The CDR3 contains 14 residues. Sequencing used peripheral blood. The V and J genes are TRBV7-9 and TRBJ1-2; D perhaps matches TRBD1 (6 bases). The sequence was obtained from a woman in her 40s with acute or convalescent COVID-19. The CDR3 reads CASSSYFHREGYTF. As DNA, the CDR3 is TGTGCCAGCAGCTCGTATTTTCACAGGGAGGGCTACACCTTC.